These T cell receptor beta chains were read from a single sample in a study of T-cell reconstitution after alpha-beta-depleted transplantation in children. TCRdb independently ran MiXCR on the PCR reads; one entry per CDR3 protein. The sample shows fewer than 700,000 distinct CDR3 sequences, 10% to 15% of them seen only once. Here the sequenced sample was PBMCs, mostly from graft donor cells, taken 360 days after TCRalphabeta/CD19-depleted stem cell transplant. The receptor source for this set is a male patient between 10 and 17 years old who had a stem cell transplant for acute myeloid leukemia, so the T cells may come from the graft donor. Both conserved end residues are part of each CDR3. Each record gives: J gene, D gene, V gene, clone size, CDR3 DNA, CDR3 protein. A D gene is named only where the DNA matches it firmly. The size field is filled for only some rows; it gives once, few, many or a size class.

TRBJ2-5 | - | TRBV7-9 | few | TGTGCCAGCGGGCAGCGGAGCCTTAAGTACCAAGAGACCCAGTACTTC | CASGQRSLKYQETQYF
TRBJ2-7 | - | TRBV9 | - | TGTGCCAGCAGCGTAGGGACGGACCCTCTCTACGAGCAGTACTTC | CASSVGTDPLYEQYF
TRBJ2-7 | - | TRBV12-3/TRBV12-4 | - | TGTGCCAGCAGTTTGGGGGGGCAGTCCTACGAGCAGTACTTC | CASSLGGQSYEQYF
TRBJ2-2 | TRBD2 | TRBV5-6 | - | TGTGCCAGCAGACGACTAGCGGGAGGGCCCCACGGGGAGCTGTTTTTT | CASRRLAGGPHGELFF
TRBJ2-1 | - | TRBV28 | many | TGTGCCACCCTATTAGCGGCTTACAATGAGCAGTTCTTC | CATLLAAYNEQFF
TRBJ2-5 | - | TRBV11-2 | - | TGTGCCAGCAGCTTAGGGGACTCACGGGGGACCCAGTACTTC | CASSLGDSRGTQYF
TRBJ2-5 | TRBD2 | TRBV6-2/TRBV6-3 | few | TGTGCCAGCAGTAAGATGGGCGCTAGCGGGAGGCTCGAGAGAGAGACCCAGTACTTC | CASSKMGASGRLERETQYF
TRBJ2-1 | - | TRBV5-1 | many | TGCGCCAGCAGCTTGTTTCTAGCGCCCTACAATGAGCAGTTCTTC | CASSLFLAPYNEQFF
TRBJ2-1 | TRBD2 | TRBV25-1 | - | TGTGCCAGCAGTGATTACGGGACTAGCGGGAAGAATGAGCAGTTCTTC | CASSDYGTSGKNEQFF
TRBJ2-3 | TRBD2 | TRBV5-1 | few | TGCGCCAGCAGCTTGATTAGCGGGAGAAGGGGCACAGATACGCAGTATTTT | CASSLISGRRGTDTQYF
TRBJ2-7 | TRBD2 | TRBV10-3 | - | TGTGCCATCAGTGAGTCCAGGACCGGGAGGCCACTCTTCTACGAGCAGTACTTC | CAISESRTGRPLFYEQYF
TRBJ2-1 | TRBD2 | TRBV12-3/TRBV12-4 | few | TGTGCCAGCAACCCCATGGGCGGGAGGGCCAAGAATGAGCAGTTCTTC | CASNPMGGRAKNEQFF
TRBJ2-1 | TRBD2 | TRBV9 | few | TGTGCCAGCAGTCGCGGGGGGCGGGCCTCCTACAATGAGCAGTTCTTC | CASSRGGRASYNEQFF
TRBJ2-3 | TRBD2 | TRBV29-1 | many | TGCAGCGTCCAGAAGATAGCGGGGGGGAATGTGGGAAGCACAGATACGCAGTATTTT | CSVQKIAGGNVGSTDTQYF
TRBJ2-1 | - | TRBV6-2/TRBV6-3 | - | TGTGCCAGCAGTTACTCCTTTGGGTTGTTCTTC | CASSYSFGLFF
TRBJ2-7 | - | TRBV7-8 | - | TGTGCCAGCAGCTTAATGCCAGCTACCTACGAGCAGTACTTC | CASSLMPATYEQYF
TRBJ2-3 | - | TRBV7-2 | - | TGTGCCAGCAGCTTAGTGGGGACCTGGAGGGTAGATACGCAGTATTTT | CASSLVGTWRVDTQYF
TRBJ2-1 | - | TRBV6-1 | few | TGTGCCAGCAGTCCCTTGGGGCCTCTCGAGCAGTTCTTC | CASSPLGPLEQFF
TRBJ2-5 | - | TRBV5-1 | - | TGCGCCAGCAGGGGGTCAGGGGTCGAAGAGACCCAGTACTTC | CASRGSGVEETQYF
TRBJ2-7 | - | TRBV27 | many | TGTCTCCAGGTTTGTAATGCCTCCTACGAGCAGTACTTC | CLQVCNASYEQYF
TRBJ2-5 | - | TRBV20-1 | - | TGCAGTGCTAGAGAGGGGGAGCGGACCCAGTACTTC | CSAREGERTQYF
TRBJ2-1 | - | TRBV20-1 | few | TGCAGTGTCAGGGCAGGTTTTGACAATGAGCAGTTCTTC | CSVRAGFDNEQFF